The 12 T cell receptor beta chains below were found in one sample sequenced in a study of blood T cells in healthy people across ages. For the second PCR, which ran for about 7 to 11 cycles, a sample-barcoded 5' primer and a J-beta primer mix were used. One entry per CDR3 protein, called by TCRdb with MiXCR from the 5' RACE reads. The data show about 760,000 distinct CDR3 sequences, more than 20% seen once. The same data also went into a second study, on T cells of mothers and their children.

The sequenced sample consisted of blood. The receptor source for this set is a boy younger than 18 in good health.

The chain recombines TRBV3-1 with TRBJ1-2; D gene unclear. Germline assignment: CDR1 LGHDT and CDR2 YNNKEL (reference sequence). Trimming took 1 base from V and 2 from J, leaving 11 bases between them. The CDR3 runs to 15 residues. CDR3 DNA: TGTGCCAGCAGCCAAGCTCCCGGGTCCAACTATGGCTACACCTTC. Its protein product is CASSQAPGSNYGYTF.

This clonotype occurred once. V and J are TRBV5-1 and TRBJ2-1, with D perhaps TRBD1 (5 bases). The CDR3 runs 15 residues. Trimming shortened V by 0 bases and J by 7 bases, and 14 bases separated the two germline ends. CDR1 SGHRS and CDR2 YFSETQ come from the germline V gene. The CDR3 nucleotides are TGCGCCAGCAGCTTGGAAGGGGCGGCTATGAATGAGCAGTTCTTC. As protein: CASSLEGAAMNEQFF.

This clonotype was recorded a few times. Written as DNA, the CDR3 is TGTGGGGACTCTGGGGCCAACGTCCTGACTTTC. Protein sequence: CGDSGANVLTF. This chain uses TRBV24-1 with TRBJ2-6; D is unresolved. CDR3 size: 11 residues. The germline CDR1 and CDR2 sequences are KGHDR and SFDVKD.

Only a few counts were recorded for this clonotype. J is TRBJ2-1 and V is TRBV5-1; TRBD2 aligns across 8 bases. Trimming at V came to 4 bases and at J to 3 bases, leaving 9 bases not matched to a gene. This CDR3 comprises 16 residues. Germline V CDR1 and CDR2: SGHRS, YFSETQ. This CDR3 reads CASSPKRTSNYNEQFF. The CDR3 region has the DNA TGCGCCAGCAGCCCCAAGCGGACTAGCAACTACAATGAGCAGTTCTTC.

In its sample, this clonotype was seen a few times. The chain joins TRBV5-1 to TRBJ2-2; D perhaps matches TRBD2 (5 bases). Germline V gene sequence: CDR1 SGHRS, CDR2 YFSETQ. The CDR3 loop spans 15 amino acids. The germline V and J ends were trimmed by 1 base and 6 bases, with 13 bases remaining between them. The CDR3: CASSLSGRSAGELFF. CDR3 nucleotides: TGCGCCAGCAGCTTGTCAGGCCGTAGCGCCGGGGAGCTGTTTTTT.

The chain recombines TRBV7-9 with TRBJ1-6, with D maybe TRBD1 (5 bases). V was cut by 1 base and J by 14 bases, with 18 bases left in between. The CDR3 is 15 amino acids. Looked up from germline, CDR1 is SEHNR and CDR2 is FQNEAQ (reference sequence). The CDR3 protein is CASSLGGTSPISLHF. CDR3 nucleotide sequence: TGTGCCAGCAGCTTAGGAGGGACTTCACCGATATCCCTCCACTTT.

This chain connects TRBV12-3 or TRBV12-4 to TRBJ2-5, with 10 bases lining up with TRBD1. With V trimmed by 6 bases and J by 5 bases, 9 bases remained unmatched. There are 15 residues in the CDR3. The CDR3 DNA sequence: TGTGCCAGCAGCTCACGGGACAGGGGATACGAGACCCAGTACTTC. Translating it yields CASSSRDRGYETQYF.

V and J are TRBV5-1 and TRBJ2-7, with 9 bases matching TRBD1. Germline V gene sequence: CDR1 SGHRS, CDR2 YFSETQ. This CDR3 has 16 amino acids. With V trimmed by 0 bases and J by 2 bases, 6 bases remained unmatched. CDR3 protein: CASSLGHGQGTYEQYF. The CDR3 region has the DNA TGCGCCAGCAGCTTGGGGCACGGACAGGGGACCTACGAGCAGTACTTC.

The gene calls are TRBV4-1 and TRBJ2-7; 7 positions agree with TRBD2. The CDR3 is 15 amino acids. CDR1 and CDR2 (germline): MGHRA, YSYEKL. The J segment lost 0 bases and the V segment lost 1 base, leaving 3 bases of the junction unmatched. CDR3 DNA sequence: TGCGCCAGCAGCCAAGCGGGGGGACCCTCCTACGAGCAGTACTTC. Residues: CASSQAGGPSYEQYF.

The chain couples TRBV6-5 to TRBJ1-1, with unresolved D. Looked up from germline, CDR1 is MNHEY and CDR2 is SVGAGI. V was clipped by 0 bases and J by 2 bases, with 7 bases between them. This CDR3 is 14 amino acids long. CDR3 sequence reads: CASSYSHSNTEAFF. The CDR3 DNA follows: TGTGCCAGCAGTTACTCACACAGTAACACTGAAGCTTTCTTT.

This clonotype was picked up many times. This chain connects TRBV6-1 to TRBJ2-5, with D perhaps matching TRBD1 (6 bases). V lost 1 base to trimming and J lost 5 bases, with 11 bases between them. CDR3 length equals 14 residues. Germline V lookup: CDR1 MNHNS, CDR2 SASEGT. CDR3 in amino acids: CASSEGGLRETQYF. The CDR3 nucleotides are TGTGCCAGCAGTGAAGGGGGGCTTCGGGAGACCCAGTACTTC.

A few counts support this clonotype. This rearrangement joins TRBV10-3 to TRBJ2-1; perhaps D is TRBD1 or TRBD2 (7 bases each). CDR1 is ENHRY, CDR2 SYGVKD, per germline. The CDR3 has 13 residues. V was pared by 10 bases and J by 5 bases, with 15 bases between. The CDR3 protein is CASRAGGDNEQFF. CDR3 coding DNA: TGTGCCAGCCGTGCAGGGGGGGACAATGAGCAGTTCTTC.